The present T cell receptor beta chain was sequenced within a study of T cells after yellow fever vaccination. Via MiXCR, TCRdb re-called the 5' RACE reads, giving one row per CDR3 protein. Of around 300,000 distinct CDR3 sequences in the sample, approximately 4% were seen once. The CDR3 length is 15 residues. From germline, CDR1 is MGHRA and CDR2 YSYEKL. V lost 3 bases and J 4 bases, leaving 16 bases between the germline ends. This specimen consisted of PBMCs, obtained 5 days after the yellow fever booster vaccination. The chain is built from TRBV4-1 and TRBJ2-7, with D possibly being TRBD2 (6 bases). The TCR originated in a young man who received the YFV17D yellow fever vaccine. CDR3 coding DNA: TGCGCCAGCAGCCAGAGGGCACTAGCACCTTACGAGCAGTACTTC. Encoded protein: CASSQRALAPYEQYF.